A single T cell receptor beta chain is shown here with its context. The antigen remains undetermined. This specimen comes from a study of T cell responses to AZD1222 COVID-19 vaccine. Study conclusions and caveats: Seropositive at baseline were only six AZD1222 recipients. Clonal diversity was possibly underestimated, and the donors were mostly white British, with more females. Spike-spanning, vaccine-associated CD4 TCRs were dominant at 160-218 and 743-854. Spike-specific TCR repertoires showed rising breadth and depth after two AZD1222 doses.

Some clones are missing from TCRdb's copy, which holds only in-frame ones; the method was immunoSEQ multiplex PCR. The table has about 120,000 clones, around 85% seen once. The specimen was peripheral blood, collected on day 0 of AZD1222 vaccination. The receptor comes from an adult in good health.

For the CDR3, the DNA is TGCAGCGTTGAGGCGCATACGCAGTATTTT. It codes for CSVEAHTQYF. The rearrangement joins TRBV29-1 to TRBJ2-3; D gene uncertain. Germline loops: CDR1 SQVTM, CDR2 ANQGSEA. The V gene lost 3 bases and the J gene lost 7 bases, with 5 bases spanning the gap. This CDR3 region has 10 residues.